The TCR beta chain described here comes from a study of cytomegalovirus exposure and HLA in healthy donors. The study ran its PCR with 60 Vbeta and 13 Jbeta primers. The repertoire was sequenced with immunoSEQ multiplex PCR; TCRdb's copy has only in-frame clones and lacks some. The sample yields roughly 180,000 clones, about four fifths seen once. This CDR3 comprises 16 residues. The origin of this receptor is a female donor in good health and CMV-seronegative. Sequencing input: PBMCs. V gene TRBV21-1 combines with J gene TRBJ2-7; the listed D gene, TRBD1, was not tested against the DNA. TRBV21-1 is tagged as a pseudogene. CDR3 protein: CASSTRRQGFSYEQYF. The CDR3 region has the DNA TGTGCCAGCAGCACACGACGACAGGGGTTTAGCTACGAGCAGTACTTC.